A single sample is the source of the 21 T cell receptor beta chains below, sequenced in a study of blood T cell repertoires in COVID-19 (dated by TCRdb to 2018 to 2021). Receptors were amplified or captured by the immunoSEQ multiplex PCR assay. This is the immuneACCESS table as TCRdb keeps it, with only in-frame sequences that have V and J called. A part of the clones is gone; compared with another copy, unresolved V genes explain less than half, and the rest is unexplained. The sample table holds 75,000 to 90,000 clones, of which 85% were seen once. The ten largest account for over 15% of the sample. Source material: peripheral blood. The receptors stem from a man at least 80 years old with active or convalescent COVID-19.

V gene TRBV3-1 (or the pseudogene TRBV3-2) combines with J gene TRBJ1-1; 7 nucleotides line up with TRBD1. The CDR3 loop spans 14 amino acids. Germline loops: CDR1 LGHDT, CDR2 YNNKEL (reference sequence). J was trimmed by 3 bases and V by 4 bases; bases with no gene match: 5. The CDR3 DNA reads as TGTGCCAGCAGCCCCTACAGGGGAGACACTGAAGCTTTCTTT. Protein sequence: CASSPYRGDTEAFF.

V gene TRBV1 combines with J gene TRBJ2-5; TRBD2 was called by the table and not checked on the DNA. TRBV1 is flagged as a pseudogene. The CDR3 covers 13 residues. In DNA, the CDR3 is TGCACCAGCAGCGGGACTCACCAAGAGACCCAGTACTTC. This encodes CTSSGTHQETQYF.

This chain joins TRBV11-2 and TRBJ2-5; TRBD2 matches at 9 bases. The CDR3 length is 14 residues. Trimming at V came to 3 bases and at J to 4 bases, leaving 3 bases not matched to a gene. Germline V gene lookup returns CDR1 SGHAT and CDR2 FQNNGV. The CDR3 DNA follows: TGTGCCAGCAGCTTCGGCGGGGGGGCAGAGACCCAGTACTTC. Translation: CASSFGGGAETQYF.

This chain uses TRBV6-6 with TRBJ1-1; 8 nucleotides match TRBD1. Germline V gives CDR1 MNHNY, CDR2 SVGAGI (reference sequence). The ends lost 8 bases at V and 1 base at J; junction bases unmatched: 6. This CDR3 region has 14 residues. The CDR3 loop reads CASLQGGTNTEAFF. The CDR3 DNA reads as TGTGCCAGCCTACAGGGGGGGACGAACACTGAAGCTTTCTTT.

J is TRBJ1-1 and V is TRBV10-3; no definite D call. Deletions cut 3 bases from V and 1 base from J, with 3 bases between. The CDR3 loop spans 12 amino acids. The germline CDR1 and CDR2 sequences are ENHRY and SYGVKD. CDR3 DNA: TGTGCCATCAGTGACAGGAACACTGAAGCTTTCTTT. Translation gives CAISDRNTEAFF.

This chain links TRBV13 with TRBJ2-1, with D possibly being TRBD2 (6 bases). Trimming stripped 5 bases from V and 5 bases from J, with 19 bases between. CDR1 and CDR2 (germline): PRHDT, FYEKMQ (reference sequence). This CDR3 region has 16 residues. CDR3 protein: CASSRLGASDHNEQFF. The CDR3 nucleotides read TGTGCCAGCAGCCGGCTCGGGGCTAGCGACCACAATGAGCAGTTCTTC.

The V call is TRBV5-4, the J call TRBJ1-1; D is unresolved. V was trimmed by 1 base and J by 3 bases, leaving 7 bases between them. The germline CDR1 and CDR2 sequences are SGHNT and YYREEE (reference sequence). The CDR3 is 13 residues long. The CDR3 DNA reads as TGTGCCAGCAGCTTGTCGTCCTACACTGAAGCTTTCTTT. Translated, it gives CASSLSSYTEAFF. Supplemented by reference TRBV5-4 and TRBJ1-1, the full variable domain reads ETGVTQSPTHLIKTRGQQVTLRCSSQSGHNTVSWYQQALGQGPQFIFQYYREEENGRGNFPPRFSGLQFPNYSSELNVNALELDDSALYLCASSLSSYTEAFFGQGTRLTVV.

V usage is TRBV19 and J usage is TRBJ2-2; no definite D call. Germline values: CDR1 LNHDA, CDR2 SQIVND (reference sequence). V lost 7 bases and J 1 base, leaving 10 bases between the germline ends. CDR3 length equals 14 residues. The CDR3 loop reads CASNHQKNTGELFF. The CDR3 DNA sequence: TGTGCCAGTAATCACCAGAAGAACACCGGGGAGCTGTTTTTT. Drawing the rest from reference TRBV19 and TRBJ2-2, the complete variable domain is DGGITQSPKYLFRKEGQNVTLSCEQNLNHDAMYWYRQDPGQGLRLIYYSQIVNDFQKGDIAEGYSVSREKKESFPLTVTSAQKNPTAFYLCASNHQKNTGELFFGEGSRLTVL.

In this sample, this clone turned up once. The rearrangement uses TRBV6-5 and TRBJ1-2, with unresolved D. Trimming stripped 9 bases from V and 4 bases from J, with 18 bases between. Per germline, CDR1 MNHEY and CDR2 SVGAGI. The CDR3 totals 14 residues. CDR3 sequence reads: CASTDWSITYGYTF. The CDR3 nucleotides are TGTGCCAGTACTGACTGGTCTATTACCTATGGCTACACCTTC.

The chain carries TRBV28 and TRBJ1-2; a weak D match, TRBD1 (5 bases). CDR3 length: 13 residues. Trimming left V 10 bases short and J 2 bases short, with 14 bases between. Per the germline V gene, CDR1 is MDHEN and CDR2 is SYDVKM. The CDR3 region is CATQDSLNYGYTF. The CDR3 region has the DNA TGTGCCACACAAGACAGCTTAAACTATGGCTACACCTTC.

The V gene is TRBV5-5, the J gene TRBJ2-7; 9 nucleotides agree with TRBD2. The V and J ends lost 2 bases and 5 bases, in that order; junction bases with no gene match: 5. The CDR3 is made up of 14 amino acids. Germline V gene lookup returns CDR1 SGHKS and CDR2 YYEKEE (reference sequence). In DNA form, the CDR3 reads TGTGCCAGCAGCTTCTCGACTAGCGGTGACGAGCAGTACGTC. Translation gives CASSFSTSGDEQYV.

The chain carries TRBV3-1 (or the pseudogene TRBV3-2) and TRBJ1-6, with TRBD1 matching 10 bases. Germline V gene data show CDR1 as LGHDT and CDR2 as YNNKEL (reference sequence). The CDR3 is made up of 14 amino acids. V lost 5 bases and J lost 9; bases outside the gene matches: 4. DNA for the CDR3: TGTGCCAGCAGCTCGACAGGGGGCGGTTCACCCCTCCACTTT. Amino acid sequence: CASSSTGGGSPLHF.

The rearrangement links TRBV24-1 to TRBJ2-2, with 7 nucleotides matching TRBD1. This CDR3 spans 14 amino acids. V lost 7 bases to trimming and J lost 2 bases; unmatched junction nucleotides: 3. CDR1 is KGHDR and CDR2 is SFDVKD in the germline V gene. This CDR3 is CATSGTANTGELFF. The CDR3 DNA reads TGTGCCACCAGCGGGACAGCTAACACCGGGGAGCTGTTTTTT.

This clone has a single count. The chain uses TRBV19 and TRBJ2-1; 14 bases align to TRBD2. V lost 5 bases, J lost 6 bases, and 6 bases stayed unmatched. There are 16 residues in the CDR3. Germline CDR1 is LNHDA and CDR2 is SQIVND (reference sequence). CDR3 protein: CASSAPGLAGVNEQFF. CDR3 nucleotides: TGTGCCAGTAGTGCGCCGGGACTAGCGGGAGTCAATGAGCAGTTCTTC.

The chain has TRBV7-3 and TRBJ2-2; maybe TRBD1 (6 bases). V lost 2 bases, J lost 6 bases, and 7 bases lay in between. The CDR3 extends over 13 amino acids. Germline V lookup: CDR1 SGHTA, CDR2 FQGTGA. DNA of the CDR3: TGTGCCAGCAGCTTATCAGGGGCCGGGGAGCTGTTTTTT. Translating it yields CASSLSGAGELFF.

The rearrangement links TRBV25-1 to TRBJ1-4, with D hard to call. The V and J ends lost 1 base and 0 bases respectively, with 9 bases between them. The CDR3 is made up of 16 amino acids. Germline V gene sequence: CDR1 MGHDK, CDR2 SYGVNS. The CDR3 nucleotides read TGTGCCAGCAGTGAATTCGACACCACAACTAATGAAAAACTGTTTTTT. Its translation: CASSEFDTTTNEKLFF.

This clone was detected only once. The chain uses TRBV7-9 and TRBJ1-2, with D tentatively TRBD1 (6 bases). Germline lookup yields CDR1 SEHNR and CDR2 FQNEAQ (reference sequence). The germline V and J ends were trimmed by 5 bases and 4 bases, with 17 bases remaining between them. The length of the CDR3 is 15 residues. Here the CDR3 DNA reads TGTGCCAGCAGCCTCGGGACACTCACTGTCTATGGCTACACCTTC. This encodes CASSLGTLTVYGYTF.

The chain combines TRBV3-1 (or the pseudogene TRBV3-2) with TRBJ1-1; weak D call: TRBD1 (5 bases). Germline V gene sequence: CDR1 LGHDT, CDR2 YNNKEL (reference sequence). V lost 8 bases and J lost 3, with 10 bases in between. The CDR3 is made up of 12 amino acids. CDR3 loop: CASGPGDTEAFF. The CDR3 DNA follows: TGTGCCAGCGGTCCGGGGGACACTGAAGCTTTCTTT.

This clone was counted a few times. V and J are TRBV7-8 and TRBJ2-2; D gene unclear. Germline CDR1 SGHVS, CDR2 FQNEAQ. This CDR3 region has 17 residues. V lost 3 bases to trimming and J lost 4 bases, with 18 bases between them. The CDR3 reads CASSFRPSHPATGELFF. For the CDR3, the DNA is TGTGCCAGCAGCTTCAGGCCATCCCACCCCGCCACCGGGGAGCTGTTTTTT.

This chain joins TRBV11-2 and TRBJ2-4, with 7 bases fitting TRBD2. The CDR3 is made up of 13 amino acids. Germline V lookup: CDR1 SGHAT, CDR2 FQNNGV. V lost 5 bases to trimming and J lost 6 bases; unmatched junction nucleotides: 4. For the CDR3, the DNA is TGTGCCAGCAGCCAAGAGCGGGGAAACATTCAGTACTTC. It encodes CASSQERGNIQYF.

The chain recombines TRBV5-5 with TRBJ2-1, with TRBD2 matching 9 bases. Per germline, CDR1 SGHKS and CDR2 YYEKEE (reference sequence). V lost 7 bases and J lost 9; bases outside the gene matches: 11. The CDR3 is 14 amino acids. CDR3 protein: CASLLRGGAGEQFF. The CDR3 DNA reads TGTGCCAGCCTGCTCCGCGGGGGGGCCGGTGAGCAGTTCTTC.